The clone carrying this T cell receptor (beta chain) was observed a handful of times. The data are from a study of T-cell memory formation after mild COVID-19. CDR3 size: 14 residues. V was trimmed by 0 bases and J by 6 bases, leaving 9 bases between them. Germline loops: CDR1 SGHDT, CDR2 YYEEEE. From 5'RACE with constant-segment primers came TCR alpha and TCR beta cDNA libraries that carried sample barcodes and UMIs. TCRdb re-called the 5' RACE reads with MiXCR, one entry per CDR3 protein. This table holds a few hundred thousand distinct CDR3 sequences, about a sixth found once. This receptor was taken from a young man who had mild COVID-19 (a few samples of this study predate the infection). Cell type and time point are not known. This chain joins TRBV5-6 and TRBJ1-4; perhaps TRBD1 as D (5 bases). Sequencing was carried out using PBMCs or a T cell subset sorted from them (not recorded which). The CDR3 region has the DNA TGTGCCAGCAGCTTGGGAGGGGACGATGAAAAACTGTTTTTT. It translates to CASSLGGDDEKLFF.